A selection of T cell receptor beta chains follows, all from one sample in a study of cytomegalovirus exposure and HLA in healthy donors. Profiling relied on immunoSEQ multiplex PCR, and the TCRdb table lists in-frame clones only, not all of them. This table holds roughly 160,000 clones, 70% to 80% found once. Sequences were obtained from PBMCs. The origin of the receptors is a man aged 50 to 60 in good health and CMV-seropositive. Both conserved end residues are part of each CDR3. Each record gives: V gene, clone size, J gene, D gene, CDR3 protein, CDR3 DNA. A D gene is named only where the DNA matches it firmly. A clone size is listed for some rows: how often the clone was seen (once, few, many), or a class if it is expanded.

TRBV18	.	TRBJ2-7	.	CASSPPGAGDFYEQYF	TGTGCCAGCTCACCACCGGGGGCAGGTGATTTCTACGAGCAGTACTTC
TRBV9	.	TRBJ1-2	.	CASSVQGPGYGYTF	TGTGCCAGCAGCGTACAGGGCCCGGGTTATGGCTACACCTTC
TRBV27	few	TRBJ1-5	TRBD1	CASSVGTGRHSNQPQHF	TGTGCCAGCAGTGTCGGGACAGGAAGACATAGCAATCAGCCCCAGCATTTT
TRBV7-8	.	TRBJ2-3	.	CASTGLLQAGAHINTDTQYF	TGTGCCAGCACCGGCCTACTTCAGGCGGGGGCTCATATAAACACAGATACGCAGTATTTT
TRBV9	.	TRBJ2-2	.	CASSEDSRYTGELFF	TGTGCCAGCAGCGAAGACAGCAGGTACACCGGGGAGCTGTTTTTT
TRBV4-1	.	TRBJ2-5	.	CASSQPGTTNQETQYF	TGCGCCAGCAGCCAACCCGGGACAACTAACCAAGAGACCCAGTACTTC
TRBV6-1	.	TRBJ2-5	.	CASSARTGPQETQYF	TGTGCCAGCAGTGCTAGAACAGGTCCCCAAGAGACCCAGTACTTC
TRBV4-1	.	TRBJ2-5	.	CASSRLAGQWVQETQYF	TGCGCCAGCAGCCGACTGGCGGGACAGTGGGTCCAAGAGACCCAGTACTTC
TRBV12-5	.	TRBJ1-5	.	CASGLVLGGSNQPQHF	TGTGCTAGTGGTTTGGTCCTCGGGGGTAGCAATCAGCCCCAGCATTTT
TRBV7-2	.	TRBJ2-5	.	CASSLARETQYF	TGTGCCAGCAGCTTAGCTCGAGAGACCCAGTACTTC
TRBV11-2	few	TRBJ1-3	.	CASSLGGPGNTIYF	TGTGCCAGCAGCTTAGGTGGGCCTGGAAACACCATATATTTT
TRBV18	.	TRBJ1-5	.	CASSPSGHQPQHF	TGTGCCAGCTCACCAAGCGGCCATCAGCCCCAGCATTTT
TRBV27	.	TRBJ1-1	TRBD1	CASGSRFTGGLNTEAFF	TGTGCCAGCGGCTCCCGGTTCACAGGGGGCTTGAACACTGAAGCTTTCTTT
TRBV4-3	few	TRBJ2-2	.	CASSQEVWAGAFTGELFF	TGCGCCAGCAGCCAAGAGGTTTGGGCAGGGGCCTTCACCGGGGAGCTGTTTTTT
TRBV6-6	.	TRBJ1-2	.	CASNPTRTEGYTF	TGTGCCAGCAACCCAACACGGACTGAAGGCTACACCTTC